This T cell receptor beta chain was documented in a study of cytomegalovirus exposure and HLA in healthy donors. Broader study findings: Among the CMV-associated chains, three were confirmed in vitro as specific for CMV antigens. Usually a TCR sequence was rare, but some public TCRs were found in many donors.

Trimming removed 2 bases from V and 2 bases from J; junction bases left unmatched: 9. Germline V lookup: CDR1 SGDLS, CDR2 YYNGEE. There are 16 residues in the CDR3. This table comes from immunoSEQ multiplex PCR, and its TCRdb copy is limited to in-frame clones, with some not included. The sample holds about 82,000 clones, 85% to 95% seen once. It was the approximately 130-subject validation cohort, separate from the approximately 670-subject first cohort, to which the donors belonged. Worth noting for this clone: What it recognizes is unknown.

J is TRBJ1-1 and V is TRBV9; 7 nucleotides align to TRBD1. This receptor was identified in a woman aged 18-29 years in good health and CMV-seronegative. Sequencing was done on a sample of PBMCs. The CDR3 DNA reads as TGTGCCAGCAGCGTCGACAGGGCGATGGGAAACACTGAAGCTTTCTTT. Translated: CASSVDRAMGNTEAFF.